The text below deals with one T cell receptor (beta chain). Its antigen is not identified. Samples came from axillary lymph nodes draining the breast cancer. The sample is drawn from a study of breast tumors, draining lymph nodes, adjacent tissues. Trimming stripped 2 bases from V and 7 bases from J, with 21 bases between. Germline-derived CDR1 and CDR2 are SGDLS and YYNGEE. This CDR3 is built from 16 residues. Findings and limits, study-wide: That most tumor T cells come from lymph nodes remained unproven. Tumors had less TCR diversity than lymph nodes, more than nontumor tissue.

TCRdb re-called the multiplex PCR reads with MiXCR, one entry per CDR3 protein. The sample contains over 130,000 distinct CDR3 sequences, 32% of which appear only once. The TCR was taken from a female donor with breast cancer. Some clones in this sample may be carry-over from other donors' samples. The chain combines TRBV9 with TRBJ2-5, with D maybe TRBD2 (6 bases). Sample: axillary lymph node tissue. The CDR3 coding sequence is TGTGCCAGCAGCGTGAGGGGAGGAGATAGCGGTGGGACCCAGTACTTC. Its protein is CASSVRGGDSGGTQYF.